This T cell receptor beta chain was retrieved from a study of CD8 T cells in ankylosing spondylitis. From the 5' RACE reads, TCRdb called clonotypes with MiXCR, one entry per CDR3 protein. The table lists tens of thousands of distinct CDR3 sequences, less than 3% of them singletons. The CDR3 has 16 residues. Germline-derived CDR1 and CDR2 are SGDLS and YYNGEE. V dropped 1 base and J dropped 0 bases, with 10 bases sitting between them. This clonotype showed up many times. The sequence was obtained from a male donor with ankylosing spondylitis or in good health (not recorded which). The sample comprised blood, either unsorted or a sorted T cell fraction (not recorded which). The V gene is TRBV9, the J gene TRBJ2-2; no clear D. This CDR3 reads CASSVRQRPNTGELFF. For the CDR3, the DNA is TGTGCCAGCAGCGTACGGCAGAGACCGAACACCGGGGAGCTGTTTTTT.